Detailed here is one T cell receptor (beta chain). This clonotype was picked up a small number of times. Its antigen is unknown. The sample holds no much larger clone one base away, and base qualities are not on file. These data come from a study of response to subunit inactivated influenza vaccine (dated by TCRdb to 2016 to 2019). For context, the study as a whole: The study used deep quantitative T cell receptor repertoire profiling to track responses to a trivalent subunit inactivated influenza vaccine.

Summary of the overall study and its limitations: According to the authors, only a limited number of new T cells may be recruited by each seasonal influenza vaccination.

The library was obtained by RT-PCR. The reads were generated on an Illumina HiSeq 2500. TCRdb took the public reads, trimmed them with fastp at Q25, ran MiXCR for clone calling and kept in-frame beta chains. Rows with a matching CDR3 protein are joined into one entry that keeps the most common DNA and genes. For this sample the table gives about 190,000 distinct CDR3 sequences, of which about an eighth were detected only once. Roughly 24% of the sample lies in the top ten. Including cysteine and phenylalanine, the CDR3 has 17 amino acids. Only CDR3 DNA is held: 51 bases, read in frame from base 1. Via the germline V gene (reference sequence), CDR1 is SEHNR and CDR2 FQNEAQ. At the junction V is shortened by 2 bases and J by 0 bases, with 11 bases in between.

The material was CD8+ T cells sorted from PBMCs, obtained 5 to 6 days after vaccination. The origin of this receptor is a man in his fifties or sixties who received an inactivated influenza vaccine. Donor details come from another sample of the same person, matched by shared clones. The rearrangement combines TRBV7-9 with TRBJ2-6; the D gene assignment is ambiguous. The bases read TGTGCCAGCAGCTTATCGTACGGTACCTCTGGGGCCAACGTCCTGACTTTC. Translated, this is CASSLSYGTSGANVLTF.